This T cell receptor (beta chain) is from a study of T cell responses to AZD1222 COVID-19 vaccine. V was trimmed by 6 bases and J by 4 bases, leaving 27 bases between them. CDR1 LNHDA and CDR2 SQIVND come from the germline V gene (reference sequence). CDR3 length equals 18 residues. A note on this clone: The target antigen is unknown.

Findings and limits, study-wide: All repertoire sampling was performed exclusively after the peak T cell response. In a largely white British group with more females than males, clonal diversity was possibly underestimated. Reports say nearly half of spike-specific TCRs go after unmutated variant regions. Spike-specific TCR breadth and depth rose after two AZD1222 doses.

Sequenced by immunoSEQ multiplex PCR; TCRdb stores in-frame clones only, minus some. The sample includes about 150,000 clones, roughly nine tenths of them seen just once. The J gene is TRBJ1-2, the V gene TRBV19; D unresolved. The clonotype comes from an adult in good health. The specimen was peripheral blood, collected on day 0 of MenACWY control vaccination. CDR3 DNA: TGTGCCAGTAGATATTCGATGGTATTGGACGGAGGCGTCTATGGCTACACCTTC. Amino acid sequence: CASRYSMVLDGGVYGYTF.